These 32 T cell receptor beta chains share one sample of origin, sequenced in a study of blood T cell repertoires in COVID-19. TCRdb's copy holds only in-frame clones and misses some; the assay was immunoSEQ multiplex PCR. The sample lists about 53,000 clones, 82% seen once, with about 2.9% in the top ten. What was sequenced was peripheral blood. The origin of the receptors is an older woman with acute or convalescent COVID-19.

The chain recombines TRBV19 with TRBJ1-1; TRBD1 might be the D (6 bases). Germline loops: CDR1 LNHDA, CDR2 SQIVND (reference sequence). The CDR3 has 15 amino acids. V lost 3 bases and J 5 bases, leaving 16 bases between the germline ends. This CDR3 reads CASSMVAGAGTEAFF. DNA for the CDR3: TGTGCCAGTAGTATGGTCGCAGGGGCTGGGACTGAAGCTTTCTTT.

The chain carries TRBV21-1 and TRBJ1-5. TRBV21-1 is designated a pseudogene. The CDR3 totals 15 residues. Here the CDR3 reads CASPVPGLIRQPQHF. CDR3 DNA sequence: TGTGCCAGCCCTGTACCGGGGTTGATTCGTCAGCCCCAGCATTTT.

In nucleotides, the CDR3 is TGTGCCAGCAGCCGGCAGGGGGGACAGGGTTCTGAAGCTTTCTTT. Its translation is CASSRQGGQGSEAFF. The chain uses TRBV7-2 and TRBJ1-1; 9 bases are a match to TRBD1. V was clipped by 5 bases and J by 6 bases; unmatched bases: 10. This CDR3 comprises 15 residues. Per the germline V gene, CDR1 is SGHTA and CDR2 is FQGNSA.

This clone was seen a single time. V gene TRBV5-1 combines with J gene TRBJ1-3; TRBD1 aligns across 11 bases. After removal of 2 bases from V and 1 base from J, the junction contained 5 bases not matched to a gene. CDR3 length equals 17 residues. The germline gives CDR1 SGHRS, CDR2 YFSETQ. Here the CDR3 reads CASSFAGTGGSGNTIYF. CDR3 DNA sequence: TGCGCCAGCAGCTTTGCCGGGACAGGGGGTTCTGGAAACACCATATATTTT.

The CDR3 is CASRRTTTGYNEQFF. The CDR3 DNA reads as TGTGCCAGCAGACGAACTACCACGGGATACAATGAGCAGTTCTTC. The rearrangement joins TRBV6-6 to TRBJ2-1; perhaps TRBD2 as D (5 bases). Trimming removed 6 bases from V and 4 bases from J, with 16 bases in between. This CDR3 region has 15 residues. Germline values: CDR1 MNHNY, CDR2 SVGAGI (reference sequence).

The rearrangement links TRBV5-1 to TRBJ1-2, with 8 bases aligning to TRBD1. J lost 4 bases, V lost 0 bases, and 5 bases had no gene match. CDR1 is SGHRS and CDR2 is YFSETQ in the germline V gene. The CDR3 is 15 residues long. The CDR3 DNA reads as TGCGCCAGCAGCTTGGAGGCAGGGGGCGTCTATGGCTACACCTTC. This codes for CASSLEAGGVYGYTF.

The J gene is TRBJ2-2, the V gene TRBV24-1, with 12 bases aligning to TRBD2. This CDR3 spans 13 amino acids. Germline assignment: CDR1 KGHDR and CDR2 SFDVKD. V lost 10 bases, J lost 4 bases, and 0 bases stayed unmatched. The CDR3 nucleotides are TGTGCCACGGGACTAGCGGGCACCGGGGAGCTGTTTTTT. Its translation: CATGLAGTGELFF.

V and J are TRBV28 and TRBJ1-5; D is possibly TRBD1 (6 bases). The CDR3 is 16 amino acids. Germline V lookup: CDR1 MDHEN, CDR2 SYDVKM. Trimming removed 2 bases at V and 6 bases at J, with 17 bases between. In DNA form, the CDR3 reads TGTGCCAGCAGTTTACGAGGGGGGGCGCTGGGTCAGCCCCAGCATTTT. Its protein is CASSLRGGALGQPQHF.

The rearrangement uses TRBV6-5 and TRBJ1-6, with D maybe TRBD1 (5 bases). Trimming took 3 bases from V and 10 from J, leaving 13 bases between them. The CDR3 spans 14 residues. Per the germline V gene, CDR1 is MNHEY and CDR2 is SVGAGI. The CDR3 nucleotides are TGTGCCAGCAGTTATGTCGCAGGGCAATCACCCCTCCACTTT. It is translated as CASSYVAGQSPLHF.

The V call is TRBV5-1, the J call TRBJ1-1; no clear D gene. The CDR3 loop spans 16 amino acids. Germline CDR1 and CDR2: SGHRS and YFSETQ. Between the trimmed V and J ends, which lost 0 bases and 0 bases, there was a span of 12 bases. The CDR3 loop is CASSLDPAGLNTEAFF. The CDR3, as DNA: TGCGCCAGCAGCTTGGACCCGGCGGGGTTGAACACTGAAGCTTTCTTT.

This chain connects TRBV11-3 to TRBJ2-3, with 8 positions matching TRBD1. CDR3 length equals 15 residues. V shed 2 bases, J shed 2 bases, and the junction held 3 bases outside the gene matches. CDR1 SGHNT and CDR2 YENEEA come from the germline V gene. The CDR3 DNA reads as TGTGCCAGCAGCTTACGACAGGGGATCACAGATACGCAGTATTTT. As protein: CASSLRQGITDTQYF.

This clone has just a few counts. The V gene is TRBV27, the J gene TRBJ1-2, with 8 bases fitting TRBD1. Germline assignment: CDR1 MNHEY and CDR2 SMNVEV (reference sequence). The CDR3 totals 17 residues. With V trimmed by 5 bases and J by 2 bases, 13 bases remained unmatched. The CDR3: CASSGRQGRTPNYGYTF. As DNA, the CDR3 is TGTGCCAGCAGTGGCAGACAGGGGAGGACTCCAAACTATGGCTACACCTTC.

V is TRBV28 and J is TRBJ1-5; D not certain. The V gene lost 4 bases and the J gene lost 15 bases, with 13 bases spanning the gap. Germline lookup yields CDR1 MDHEN and CDR2 SYDVKM. The CDR3 runs to 11 residues. The CDR3 here is CASSSMALWHF. The DNA of the CDR3 is TGTGCCAGCAGTTCGATGGCTTTGTGGCATTTT.

The rearrangement links TRBV3-1 (or the pseudogene TRBV3-2) to TRBJ2-1; 15 nucleotides agree with TRBD2. The J segment lost 0 bases and the V segment lost 0 bases, leaving 3 bases of the junction unmatched. The CDR3 has 19 residues. Germline values: CDR1 LGHDT, CDR2 YNNKEL (reference sequence). CDR3 coding DNA: TGTGCCAGCAGCCAAGAAGGGACTAGCGGGGGGAGCTCCTACAATGAGCAGTTCTTC. Residues: CASSQEGTSGGSSYNEQFF.

The chain is built from TRBV28 and TRBJ2-7; 10 nucleotides agree with TRBD1. Germline-derived CDR1 and CDR2 are MDHEN and SYDVKM. The trim removed 5 bases at V and 4 bases at J, leaving 5 bases unmatched. This CDR3 comprises 14 residues. The CDR3 nucleotides are TGTGCCAGCAGTACGACAGGGGGCAGGTACGAGCAGTACTTC. Translated, it gives CASSTTGGRYEQYF.

The chain joins TRBV6-5 to TRBJ2-7, with TRBD1 as a possible D gene (6 bases). Germline V CDR1 and CDR2: MNHEY, SVGAGI. The CDR3 is 15 amino acids. V gave up 4 bases and J gave up 5 bases, with 18 bases separating them. CDR3 in amino acids: CASSSVGAPGNEQYF. CDR3 sequence (DNA): TGTGCCAGCAGTTCTGTGGGGGCTCCCGGAAACGAGCAGTACTTC.

The rearrangement links TRBV5-1 to TRBJ1-1, with 7 positions matching TRBD1. The germline gives CDR1 SGHRS, CDR2 YFSETQ. J was trimmed by 4 bases and V by 5 bases; bases with no gene match: 5. The CDR3 is 13 amino acids. CDR3 in DNA: TGCGCCAGCAGTCGACAGGGAGGCACTGAAGCTTTCTTT. Encoded protein: CASSRQGGTEAFF.

This chain joins TRBV6-5 and TRBJ2-1; D possibly corresponds to TRBD2 (6 bases). The germline gives CDR1 MNHEY, CDR2 SVGAGI. Trimming took off 9 bases at V and 4 bases at J, with 13 bases between the two ends. This CDR3 contains 13 residues. The CDR3 sequence: CASFPGLYNEQFF. DNA for the CDR3: TGTGCCAGTTTCCCGGGACTTTACAATGAGCAGTTCTTC.

The chain carries TRBV18 and TRBJ2-1, with 8 bases lining up with TRBD2. With V trimmed by 8 bases and J by 7 bases, 13 bases remained unmatched. This CDR3 is 15 amino acids long. The V gene's germline CDR1 is KGHSH and CDR2 LQKENI. CDR3 in amino acids: CASRPGLESNNEQFF. The DNA for the CDR3 is TGTGCCAGCCGACCGGGACTAGAGTCAAATAATGAGCAGTTCTTC.

The chain combines TRBV9 with TRBJ2-1; TRBD2 matches at 8 bases. Germline V gives CDR1 SGDLS, CDR2 YYNGEE. Trimming at V came to 1 base and at J to 4 bases, leaving 4 bases not matched to a gene. The CDR3 runs to 15 residues. CDR3 DNA: TGTGCCAGCAGCGTATCGGGGGGGCCTTACAATGAGCAGTTCTTC. Its translation: CASSVSGGPYNEQFF. Filled out from reference TRBV9 and TRBJ2-1, the complete variable domain reads DSGVTQTPKHLITATGQRVTLRCSPRSGDLSVYWYQQSLDQGLQFLIQYYNGEERAKGNILERFSAQQFPDLHSELNLSSLELGDSALYFCASSVSGGPYNEQFFGPGTRLTVL.

The chain employs TRBV18 and TRBJ2-7, with 10 bases identical to TRBD1. The CDR3 has 14 amino acids. Germline loops: CDR1 KGHSH, CDR2 LQKENI. V was clipped by 4 bases and J by 5 bases; unmatched bases: 5. CDR3 in DNA: TGTGCCAGCTCACGTTACGGACAGGGGGACGAGCAGTACTTC. Translated: CASSRYGQGDEQYF. The whole variable domain, filled in from reference TRBV18 and TRBJ2-7, reads NAGVMQNPRHLVRRRGQEARLRCSPMKGHSHVYWYRQLPEEGLKFMVYLQKENIIDESGMPKERFSAEFPKEGPSILRIQQVVRGDSAAYFCASSRYGQGDEQYFGPGTRLTVT.

The chain has TRBV18 and TRBJ1-2; possible D gene TRBD1, 6 bases. The germline V gene encodes CDR1 KGHSH and CDR2 LQKENI. CDR3 size: 16 residues. V lost 2 bases and J 6 bases, leaving 19 bases between the germline ends. CDR3 region: CASSPDIQGNDDGYTF. The CDR3 DNA reads as TGTGCCAGCTCACCAGATATTCAGGGGAATGACGATGGCTACACCTTC.

The V gene is TRBV7-3, the J gene TRBJ2-5; D is unresolved. The CDR3 contains 13 residues. Germline loops: CDR1 SGHTA, CDR2 FQGTGA. V was pared by 3 bases and J by 5 bases, with 10 bases between. This CDR3 is CASSLSPLETQYF. In DNA form, the CDR3 reads TGTGCCAGCAGCTTGAGTCCGTTGGAGACCCAGTACTTC.

The chain recombines TRBV7-8 with TRBJ2-7; 7 bases map to TRBD1. J lost 3 bases, V lost 7 bases, and 9 bases had no gene match. This CDR3 spans 14 amino acids. Per the germline V gene, CDR1 is SGHVS and CDR2 is FQNEAQ. CDR3 nucleotides: TGTGCCAGCACCAAGACAGGGCGTAACTACGAGCAGTACTTC. Its translation: CASTKTGRNYEQYF.

This clone was counted a few times. The chain recombines TRBV2 with TRBJ1-6; 7 positions agree with TRBD1. The CDR3 totals 15 residues. Trimming cost V 8 bases and J 6 bases; bases outside gene matches: 10. Germline V lookup: CDR1 SNHLY, CDR2 FYNNEI. The CDR3 spells CASGRTGQFNSPLHF. The CDR3 coding sequence is TGTGCCAGCGGCCGAACGGGACAGTTTAATTCACCCCTCCACTTT.

This clone was counted a single time. The rearrangement links TRBV5-1 to TRBJ2-1, with D possibly TRBD2 on 5 matching bases. Looked up from germline, CDR1 is SGHRS and CDR2 is YFSETQ. The germline V and J ends were trimmed by 3 bases and 5 bases, with 21 bases remaining between them. The CDR3 is made up of 17 amino acids. CDR3 bases: TGCGCCAGCAGCTGGGTCCCCAGCTACCGGGATAACAATGAGCAGTTCTTC. This translates into CASSWVPSYRDNNEQFF.

The rearrangement uses TRBV7-2 and TRBJ2-7; 10 bases align to TRBD1. V shed 4 bases and J 3 bases; nucleotides not matched to a gene: 3. Germline values: CDR1 SGHTA, CDR2 FQGNSA. This CDR3 comprises 14 residues. The chain's CDR3 is CASSSDRGLYEQYF. The CDR3 coding sequence is TGTGCCAGCAGCTCCGACAGGGGGCTCTACGAGCAGTACTTC.

Here the CDR3 reads CASSFWRVPGFQETQYF. CDR3 bases: TGTGCCAGCAGCTTTTGGCGGGTACCAGGCTTCCAAGAGACCCAGTACTTC. V usage is TRBV7-8 and J usage is TRBJ2-5; possibly TRBD2 for D (5 bases). Germline CDR1 is SGHVS and CDR2 is FQNEAQ. Trimming took 3 bases from V and 1 from J, leaving 18 bases between them. This CDR3 region has 17 residues.

V is TRBV5-1 and J is TRBJ2-1, with TRBD1 matching 9 bases. The trim removed 4 bases at V and 4 bases at J, leaving 9 bases unmatched. There are 16 residues in the CDR3. Germline V CDR1 and CDR2: SGHRS, YFSETQ. This CDR3 reads CASSRITGGGYNEQFF. CDR3 bases: TGCGCCAGCAGCCGCATAACAGGGGGCGGGTACAATGAGCAGTTCTTC.

This sequence joins TRBV12-5 and TRBJ2-7; tentatively, D is TRBD1 (5 bases). Germline-derived CDR1 and CDR2 are LGHNT and FRNRAP. V was clipped by 4 bases and J by 4 bases, with 14 bases between them. This CDR3 comprises 14 residues. In nucleotides, the CDR3 is TGTGCTAGTGGTTCCTCGACAGAGTATTACGAGCAGTACTTC. Translating it yields CASGSSTEYYEQYF.

By proportion, this clone is medium-sized. The chain recombines TRBV7-9 with TRBJ2-1, with 10 positions matching TRBD2. This CDR3 spans 18 amino acids. After removal of 2 bases from V and 7 bases from J, the junction contained 14 bases not matched to a gene. Per the germline V gene, CDR1 is SEHNR and CDR2 is FQNEAQ (reference sequence). CDR3 nucleotides: TGTGCCAGCAGCTTATCGAAACTAGCGGGAAGTGGAGAGAATGAGCAGTTCTTC. Its translation is CASSLSKLAGSGENEQFF.

In nucleotides, the CDR3 is TGTGCCAGCACGGGTGCAGGGAGGGACCACGAGCAGTACTTC. This codes for CASTGAGRDHEQYF. The V call is TRBV9, the J call TRBJ2-7; 7 bases fit TRBD2. J lost 5 bases, V lost 6 bases, and 11 bases had no gene match. The CDR3 loop spans 14 amino acids. In germline, CDR1 is SGDLS, CDR2 YYNGEE.